This T cell receptor (beta chain) was sequenced in a study of blood T cell repertoires in COVID-19. Study summary: Samples representing acute and convalescent COVID-19 were sourced from the United States, Italy and Spain.

This CDR3 is 15 amino acids long. Trimming stripped 0 bases from V and 0 bases from J, with 8 bases between. Germline CDR1 SGHRS, CDR2 YFSETQ. A remark on this clone: The sample contains more than one DNA sequence encoding this CDR3.

As handled by the study authors: From reference gene primer amplification, estimates of nucleated cell counts were derived. Repertoires were generated with immunoSEQ multiplex PCR, while TCRdb's copy carries only in-frame clones and drops some. V and J calls plus clone size are reproduced from that table; the DNA served to infer D and trimming. The sample consists of about 33,000 clones, roughly 90% of them appearing once. The rearrangement joins TRBV5-1 to TRBJ2-3; no firm D call. The specimen sequenced was peripheral blood. This TCR came from a human donor in a cohort sampled during active COVID-19. This CDR3 is CASSLAGASTDTQYF. CDR3 bases: TGCGCCAGCAGCTTGGCCGGAGCGAGCACAGATACGCAGTATTTT.